This T cell receptor (beta chain) was profiled in a study of blood T cell repertoires in COVID-19. The CDR3 totals 14 residues. Trimming at V came to 5 bases and at J to 7 bases, leaving 8 bases not matched to a gene. Germline CDR1 is SGHTA and CDR2 is FQGTGA. For recovered donors of Cohort 3, there were two negative PCRs, clearance, or symptom resolution. Method: immunoSEQ multiplex PCR; TCRdb's copy keeps in-frame clones and lacks some. The sample lists about 320,000 clones; approximately 90% were seen once. The receptor's source is a woman between 25 and 40 years old who had recovered from COVID-19. The sequenced sample was PBMCs or T cells enriched from blood (not recorded which). The gene calls are TRBV7-3 and TRBJ2-1; 7 bases are shared with TRBD1. The CDR3 DNA reads TGTGCCAGCAGCCCCCGGGACAGTTTGAATGAGCAGTTCTTC. It yields the protein CASSPRDSLNEQFF. Complete variable domain (other parts from reference TRBV7-3 and TRBJ2-1): GAGVSQTPSNKVTEKGKYVELRCDPISGHTALYWYRQSLGQGPEFLIYFQGTGAADDSGLPNDRFFAVRPEGSVSTLKIQRTERGDSAVYLCASSPRDSLNEQFFGPGTRLTVL.